This is a list of T cell receptor beta chains from one sample in a study of PD-1 blockade in mismatch repair-deficient tumors. TCRdb keeps only in-frame clones here, not all; method: immunoSEQ multiplex PCR. Of just under 80,000 clones listed, approximately 78% are singletons. Sequencing was performed on peripheral blood, taken 44 weeks after starting pembrolizumab. The receptors originated from an adult with mismatch repair-deficient cancer. Each CDR3 is given with its conserved first and last residue. The D gene is left open where the match is weak. The listing skips clone size in some rows; elsewhere it reads once, few, many or a size class.

>few|-|TRBJ2-7|TRBV5-1
CASSLEIGLDYEQYF
TGCGCCAGCAGCTTGGAAATTGGGTTGGACTACGAGCAGTACTTC
>-|-|TRBJ2-7|TRBV7-9
CASSKTSYEQYF
TGTGCCAGCAGCAAGACTTCCTACGAGCAGTACTTC
>few|TRBD1|TRBJ1-1|TRBV30
CAWSAWDRSYTEAFF
TGTGCCTGGAGTGCGTGGGACAGAAGTTACACTGAAGCTTTCTTT
>few|-|TRBJ2-5|TRBV5-4
CASSLARKYQETQYF
TGTGCCAGCAGCTTGGCTCGCAAGTACCAAGAGACCCAGTACTTC
>-|TRBD1|TRBJ2-1|TRBV9
CASSVWTGAGNEQFF
TGTGCCAGCAGCGTATGGACAGGGGCGGGCAATGAGCAGTTCTTC
>-|TRBD1|TRBJ2-5|TRBV27
CASSPRAGGLGTQYF
TGTGCCAGCAGTCCCCGGGCAGGGGGATTGGGGACCCAGTACTTC
>-|-|TRBJ1-4|TRBV11-3
CASSLGTSTNEKLFF
TGTGCCAGCAGCTTAGGAACGAGCACTAATGAAAAACTGTTTTTT
>-|-|TRBJ2-7|TRBV2
CASSEEQGRYEQYF
TGTGCCAGCAGTGAGGAGCAGGGGAGGTACGAGCAGTACTTC
>-|-|TRBJ2-5|TRBV6-5
CASKVGQGGSETQYF
TGTGCCAGCAAGGTGGGGCAGGGAGGTAGCGAGACCCAGTACTTC
>-|-|TRBJ1-1|TRBV6-1
CASTVRMNTEAFF
TGTGCCAGCACCGTACGGATGAACACTGAAGCTTTCTTT
>-|TRBD1|TRBJ2-3|TRBV7-3
CASGPQGDDTQYF
TGTGCCAGCGGGCCGCAGGGGGATGATACGCAGTATTTT
>once|TRBD2|TRBJ2-1|TRBV19
CASRMTSGTYNEQFF
TGTGCCAGTAGGATGACTAGCGGGACATACAATGAGCAGTTCTTC
>-|TRBD2|TRBJ2-5|TRBV27
CASSFTSGRETQYF
TGTGCCAGCAGTTTCACTAGCGGGAGAGAGACCCAGTACTTC
>-|TRBD1|TRBJ1-2|TRBV30
CAWSGTGNGYTF
TGTGCCTGGAGTGGGACAGGGAATGGCTACACCTTC
>-|TRBD2|TRBJ2-1|TRBV13
CASSLGLAGVGNEQFF
TGTGCCAGCAGCTTGGGACTAGCGGGAGTTGGCAATGAGCAGTTCTTC
>-|-|TRBJ2-3|TRBV2
CASSALRDTQYF
TGTGCCAGCTCGGCTCTCCGGGATACGCAGTATTTT
>-|-|TRBJ2-5|TRBV5-1
CASDLGSGETQYF
TGCGCCAGCGATCTAGGGTCGGGGGAGACCCAGTACTTC
>-|-|TRBJ2-6|TRBV4-2
CASSQVTELRSGANVLTF
TGTGCCAGCAGCCAAGTGACGGAACTTCGCTCTGGGGCCAACGTCCTGACTTTC
>-|TRBD1|TRBJ2-7|TRBV4-1
CASSQDIRTGVDEQYF
TGCGCCAGCAGCCAAGATATTCGGACAGGGGTGGACGAGCAGTACTTC
>-|-|TRBJ1-2|TRBV7-9
CASSFRDTRGYTF
TGTGCCAGCAGCTTTCGGGACACCCGAGGCTACACCTTC
>-|TRBD1|TRBJ2-6|TRBV7-2
CASSLVGTGVSGANVLTF
TGTGCCAGCAGCTTAGTGGGGACAGGGGTCTCTGGGGCCAACGTCCTGACTTTC
>-|TRBD2|TRBJ2-7|TRBV6-5
CASSYSIGTSSYEQYF
TGTGCCAGCAGTTACTCGATAGGGACTAGCTCCTACGAGCAGTACTTC
>-|TRBD2|TRBJ2-7|TRBV9
CASSVTSGTYEQYF
TGTGCCAGCAGCGTAACTAGCGGGACTTACGAGCAGTACTTC
>-|-|TRBJ2-7|TRBV7-9
CASSLDGREGKDEQYF
TGTGCCAGCAGCTTAGATGGTCGGGAAGGGAAGGACGAGCAGTACTTC
>-|-|TRBJ1-2|TRBV4-3
CASSQAYGYTF
TGCGCCAGCAGCCAAGCGTATGGCTACACCTTC
>-|TRBD1|TRBJ2-5|TRBV5-1
CASSYLQGAGETQYF
TGCGCCAGCAGCTATCTACAGGGGGCTGGGGAGACCCAGTACTTC